This entry lists 28 T cell receptor beta chains sequenced from one sample in a study of blood T cell repertoires in COVID-19. Profiling relied on immunoSEQ multiplex PCR, and the TCRdb table lists in-frame clones only, not all of them. The data contain about 490,000 clones, 75% to 90% of them singletons. Sequencing was carried out using peripheral blood. These receptors were taken from a human donor in a cohort sampled during active COVID-19.

This clone was found a few times. The chain joins TRBV7-3 to TRBJ2-2; 10 bases line up with TRBD2. The CDR3 runs to 17 residues. J was trimmed by 1 base and V by 3 bases; bases with no gene match: 5. Germline assignment: CDR1 SGHTA and CDR2 FQGTGA. The CDR3 region is CASSFTTSGQNTGELFF. The CDR3 DNA sequence: TGTGCCAGCAGCTTCACGACTAGCGGGCAGAACACCGGGGAGCTGTTTTTT.

The rearrangement links TRBV7-9 to TRBJ2-3; D unresolved. Germline CDR1 SEHNR, CDR2 FQNEAQ (reference sequence). The CDR3 has 15 residues. The V gene lost 3 bases and the J gene lost 0 bases, with 10 bases spanning the gap. The CDR3 DNA sequence: TGTGCCAGCAGCTTTTCAACGGGTAGCACAGATACGCAGTATTTT. It encodes CASSFSTGSTDTQYF.

The chain couples TRBV2 to TRBJ1-5; no clear D. Deletions cut 2 bases from V and 4 bases from J, with 9 bases between. Germline V CDR1 and CDR2: SNHLY, FYNNEI. This CDR3 is built from 14 residues. The CDR3 nucleotides read TGTGCCAGCAGTGAATCCGGCGGTAATCAGCCCCAGCATTTT. Its translation is CASSESGGNQPQHF. Combining the CDR3 with reference TRBV2 and TRBJ1-5 gives the whole variable domain EPEVTQTPSHQVTQMGQEVILRCVPISNHLYFYWYRQILGQKVEFLVSFYNNEISEKSEIFDDQFSVERPDGSNFTLKIRSTKLEDSAMYFCASSESGGNQPQHFGDGTRLSIL.

The V and J genes are TRBV10-3 and TRBJ2-2; 11 nucleotides line up with TRBD1. The CDR3 length is 15 residues. In germline, CDR1 is ENHRY, CDR2 SYGVKD. V lost 9 bases and J lost 5; bases outside the gene matches: 8. CDR3 in amino acids: CAISGQGAGTGELFF. In DNA, the CDR3 is TGTGCCATTTCTGGACAGGGGGCGGGAACCGGGGAGCTGTTTTTT.

This chain's CDR3 is CAWSALGHQYEQYF. The CDR3, as DNA: TGTGCCTGGAGTGCCCTGGGACATCAATACGAGCAGTACTTC. The gene calls are TRBV30 and TRBJ2-7; possible D gene TRBD1, 6 bases. V was cut by 1 base and J by 4 bases, with 14 bases left in between. The CDR3 sequence is 14 residues long. Germline lookup yields CDR1 GTSNPN and CDR2 SVGIG (reference sequence). Combining the CDR3 with reference TRBV30 and TRBJ2-7 gives the whole variable domain SQTIHQWPATLVQPVGSPLSLECTVEGTSNPNLYWYRQAAGRGLQLLFYSVGIGQISSEVPQNLSASRPQDRQFILSSKKLLLSDSGFYLCAWSALGHQYEQYFGPGTRLTVT.

The chain has TRBV9 and TRBJ2-5; maybe TRBD2 (7 bases). Germline V gives CDR1 SGDLS, CDR2 YYNGEE. CDR3 length: 14 residues. V was pared by 9 bases and J by 4 bases, with 19 bases between. CDR3 nucleotide sequence: TGTGCCACCTCAAGGGGGGGAGCTGGAGAGACCCAGTACTTC. It specifies CATSRGGAGETQYF.

The genes are TRBV9 and TRBJ2-1; 10 bases are shared with TRBD2. The germline V gene has CDR1 SGDLS and CDR2 YYNGEE. V lost 4 bases and J lost 7; bases outside the gene matches: 8. The CDR3 loop spans 15 amino acids. The DNA for the CDR3 is TGTGCCAGCAGCAAAGGGACTAGCGAGGGGAATGAGCAGTTCTTC. Translation: CASSKGTSEGNEQFF.

This chain connects TRBV7-6 to TRBJ2-2, with D possibly being TRBD2 (5 bases). The CDR3 runs to 17 residues. Germline V gene data show CDR1 as SGHVS and CDR2 as FNYEAQ. Trimming stripped 4 bases from V and 3 bases from J, with 18 bases between. CDR3 protein: CASSSYRSSKYTGELFF. CDR3 nucleotides: TGTGCCAGCAGCTCTTATAGATCTAGCAAGTACACCGGGGAGCTGTTTTTT.

This clone was seen repeatedly, ten times or more. Other DNA sequences in this specimen translate into the identical CDR3. V gene TRBV12-3 or TRBV12-4 combines with J gene TRBJ2-7, with D hard to call. The V gene lost 3 bases and the J gene lost 3 bases, with 3 bases spanning the gap. The CDR3 is made up of 11 amino acids. This CDR3 is CASSFSYEQYF. The CDR3 DNA follows: TGTGCCAGCAGTTTCAGCTACGAGCAGTACTTC.

The CDR3 region has the DNA TGCGCCAGCACCAAGAACTTGGGACAGGGGAAAGAGACCCAGTACTTC. Translation gives CASTKNLGQGKETQYF. This chain uses TRBV4-3 with TRBJ2-5; 10 bases map to TRBD1. Germline V lookup: CDR1 LGHNA, CDR2 YSLEER. Trimming removed 7 bases from V and 3 bases from J; junction bases left unmatched: 11. The CDR3 sequence is 16 residues long.

The rearrangement uses TRBV2 and TRBJ1-1; D might be TRBD1 (5 bases). From germline, CDR1 is SNHLY and CDR2 FYNNEI. The length of the CDR3 is 13 residues. Trimming took 2 bases from V and 5 from J, leaving 9 bases between them. CDR3 sequence: CASSEQGRTEAFF. The CDR3 nucleotides are TGTGCCAGCAGTGAACAGGGAAGGACTGAAGCTTTCTTT.

The rearrangement links TRBV4-3 to TRBJ1-1, with a possible D match to TRBD1 (5 bases). CDR1 is LGHNA and CDR2 is YSLEER in the germline V gene. The CDR3 runs to 14 residues. Trimming left V 0 bases short and J 4 bases short, with 9 bases between. The CDR3 region is CASSQDLGATEAFF. The CDR3 region has the DNA TGCGCCAGCAGCCAAGATCTAGGGGCCACTGAAGCTTTCTTT.

The gene calls are TRBV27 and TRBJ2-7, with D tentatively TRBD1 (6 bases). In germline, CDR1 is MNHEY, CDR2 SMNVEV (reference sequence). CDR3 length: 14 residues. V was trimmed by 5 bases and J by 1 base, leaving 12 bases between them. This chain's CDR3 is CASSAYRASYEQYF. As DNA, the CDR3 is TGTGCCAGCAGTGCCTACAGGGCGTCCTACGAGCAGTACTTC.

V gene TRBV30 combines with J gene TRBJ2-7, with 7 bases matching TRBD2. V lost 0 bases and J lost 9; bases outside the gene matches: 11. The CDR3 is made up of 14 amino acids. Germline values: CDR1 GTSNPN, CDR2 SVGIG (reference sequence). The DNA of the CDR3 is TGTGCCTGGAGTGTGGGGGGGACCCCTATGAGGCAGTACTTC. Translating it yields CAWSVGGTPMRQYF. The variable domain in full, with the rest retrieved from reference TRBV30 and TRBJ2-7, is SQTIHQWPATLVQPVGSPLSLECTVEGTSNPNLYWYRQAAGRGLQLLFYSVGIGQISSEVPQNLSASRPQDRQFILSSKKLLLSDSGFYLCAWSVGGTPMRQYFGPGTRLTVT.

This rearrangement joins TRBV7-7 to TRBJ2-3; D not certain. The CDR3 extends over 11 amino acids. Germline CDR1 reads SSHAT; CDR2 reads FNYEAQ (reference sequence). The CDR3 spells CASPSTDTQYF. The CDR3 DNA reads as TGTGCTAGCCCTAGCACAGATACGCAGTATTTT.

The chain has TRBV11-2 and TRBJ2-7, with 7 bases that match TRBD2. There are 15 residues in the CDR3. Germline V lookup: CDR1 SGHAT, CDR2 FQNNGV. With V trimmed by 2 bases and J by 7 bases, 11 bases remained unmatched. The CDR3 DNA is TGTGCCAGCAGCTTATTGCCTAGCGGACCTAGAGAGCAGTACTTC. Amino acid sequence: CASSLLPSGPREQYF.

This chain joins TRBV3-1 (or the pseudogene TRBV3-2) and TRBJ1-1; D is undetermined. The CDR3 runs 14 residues. The germline CDR1 and CDR2 sequences are LGHDT and YNNKEL (reference sequence). V was cut by 2 bases and J by 6 bases, with 13 bases left in between. CDR3 in amino acids: CASSQRTDAAEAFF. The CDR3 DNA follows: TGTGCCAGCAGCCAAAGAACAGACGCCGCTGAAGCTTTCTTT.

The chain joins TRBV7-3 to TRBJ2-7; D ambiguous. V was trimmed by 3 bases and J by 0 bases, leaving 6 bases between them. Germline V gives CDR1 SGHTA, CDR2 FQGTGA. The CDR3 is 13 amino acids. The CDR3 loop is CASSFTFSYEQYF. The CDR3 nucleotides read TGTGCCAGCAGCTTTACATTCTCCTACGAGCAGTACTTC.

The chain carries TRBV3-1 (or the pseudogene TRBV3-2) and TRBJ2-7; D might be TRBD2 (6 bases). The CDR3 is made up of 13 amino acids. Trimming removed 5 bases from V and 7 bases from J, with 15 bases in between. CDR1 and CDR2 (germline): LGHDT, YNNKEL (reference sequence). The DNA of the CDR3 is TGTGCCAGCAGCGAGAGGGGAGGACGGGAGCAGTACTTC. Translated: CASSERGGREQYF.

The rearrangement links TRBV19 to TRBJ2-5, with TRBD2 matching over 15 bases. This CDR3 region has 16 residues. CDR1 LNHDA and CDR2 SQIVND come from the germline V gene (reference sequence). Trimming cost V 4 bases and J 7 bases; bases outside gene matches: 7. In DNA form, the CDR3 reads TGTGCCAGTAGTAGGACTAGCGGGAGGGAGCTTGGGACCCAGTACTTC. Its translation: CASSRTSGRELGTQYF. The full variable domain, completed using reference TRBV19 and TRBJ2-5, is DGGITQSPKYLFRKEGQNVTLSCEQNLNHDAMYWYRQDPGQGLRLIYYSQIVNDFQKGDIAEGYSVSREKKESFPLTVTSAQKNPTAFYLCASSRTSGRELGTQYFGPGTRLLVL.

The V call is TRBV7-2, the J call TRBJ1-1, with no clear D. Germline CDR1 is SGHTA and CDR2 is FQGNSA. With 2 bases removed from V and 1 base from J, the gap between germline ends came to 8 bases. CDR3 length: 14 amino acids. The CDR3 DNA reads as TGTGCCAGCAGCTTAAGAACAGCGAACACTGAAGCTTTCTTT. It encodes CASSLRTANTEAFF.

This chain links TRBV4-1 with TRBJ2-3, with a tentative D call TRBD2 (6 bases). Deletions cut 4 bases from V and 4 bases from J, with 18 bases between. Germline V gene data show CDR1 as MGHRA and CDR2 as YSYEKL. This CDR3 has 16 amino acids. CDR3 amino acids: CASSPPGSGQPDTQYF. For the CDR3, the DNA is TGCGCCAGCAGCCCCCCAGGTAGCGGCCAACCAGATACGCAGTATTTT.

The chain recombines TRBV30 with TRBJ1-1; D gene uncertain. V lost 1 base, J lost 3 bases, and 9 bases lay in between. Looked up from germline, CDR1 is GTSNPN and CDR2 is SVGIG (reference sequence). CDR3 length: 13 amino acids. The CDR3 region has the DNA TGTGCCTGGAGTGCGCTAGGAGACACTGAAGCTTTCTTT. Its protein product is CAWSALGDTEAFF.

The V gene is TRBV27, the J gene TRBJ1-2; TRBD1 matches at 7 bases. The CDR3 length is 16 residues. The ends lost 5 bases at V and 7 bases at J; junction bases unmatched: 16. Looked up from germline, CDR1 is MNHEY and CDR2 is SMNVEV (reference sequence). This CDR3 reads CASSVTGLPVVGGYTF. The CDR3 DNA reads TGTGCCAGCAGTGTGACAGGGCTTCCTGTTGTGGGTGGCTACACCTTC.

J is TRBJ1-1 and V is TRBV4-1; D unresolved. This CDR3 region has 15 residues. Germline loops: CDR1 MGHRA, CDR2 YSYEKL. V was trimmed by 4 bases and J by 6 bases, leaving 18 bases between them. In DNA form, the CDR3 reads TGCGCCAGCAGCCCGACGGTTCGGGTAGGCGCTGAAGCTTTCTTT. This translates into CASSPTVRVGAEAFF.

This clone came up once. The V gene is TRBV5-5, the J gene TRBJ2-1; 16 nucleotides match TRBD2. J gave up 7 bases and V 3 bases, and 7 bases lay outside the gene matches. The CDR3 sequence is 17 residues long. Germline values: CDR1 SGHKS, CDR2 YYEKEE (reference sequence). CDR3 sequence (DNA): TGTGCCAGCAGCTGGGGACTAGCGGGAGGGACTCGAAATGAGCAGTTCTTC. Encoded protein: CASSWGLAGGTRNEQFF.

V usage is TRBV5-5 and J usage is TRBJ2-1, with 13 bases aligning to TRBD2. The CDR3 runs to 16 residues. V lost 4 bases, J lost 8 bases, and 9 bases stayed unmatched. The germline V gene encodes CDR1 SGHKS and CDR2 YYEKEE (reference sequence). The CDR3 sequence is CASSAGLAGVIDEQFF. The CDR3 nucleotides read TGTGCCAGCAGCGCCGGACTAGCGGGAGTTATAGATGAGCAGTTCTTC.

This chain uses TRBV6-2 or TRBV6-3 with TRBJ2-3; TRBD2 matches at 10 bases. This CDR3 region has 17 residues. The germline CDR1 and CDR2 sequences are MNHEY and SVGEGT. J was trimmed by 0 bases and V by 6 bases; bases with no gene match: 9. CDR3 region: CASSDPGLAESTDTQYF. DNA of the CDR3: TGTGCCAGCAGCGACCCCGGACTAGCGGAGAGCACAGATACGCAGTATTTT.